Included here is one T cell receptor (beta chain) sequence, with context. The data stem from a study of blood T cell repertoires in COVID-19. Study summary: Material from acute and convalescent COVID-19 was sourced from the United States, Italy and Spain.

Original data processing: Amplified reference gene primers provided the basis for estimating nucleated cell counts. Here immunoSEQ multiplex PCR was the method, and the copy in TCRdb shows in-frame clones only, minus some. V and J calls and clone size are given by that table; D and trimming were obtained from the DNA. The sample lists 60,000 to 95,000 clones; less than 85% were seen once. Germline V lookup: CDR1 MNHEY, CDR2 SVGEGT. With 4 bases clipped from V and 9 bases from J, the junction kept 12 bases outside the gene matches. The length of the CDR3 is 16 residues. The sample consisted of peripheral blood. This TCR was sampled from a human donor with acute or convalescent COVID-19. The donor label of this sample is uncertain. The chain employs TRBV6-2 or TRBV6-3 and TRBJ2-1, with 10 bases that match TRBD2. CDR3 in DNA: TGTGCCAGCAGTTTCCTAGCGGGAGAGGTTTGGGTTGAGCAGTTCTTC. Its protein is CASSFLAGEVWVEQFF.